The 4 T cell receptor beta chains presented below share a single source sample, sequenced in a study of control samples from healthy donors and cancer patients. The method was immunoSEQ multiplex PCR; TCRdb's version includes in-frame clones alone and lacks a portion of them. Here the sample spans 130,000 or so clones, 94% being singletons. What was sequenced was blood. The receptors shown here come from a man aged 35 to 55 in good health.

As concerns this clone: One junction end does not reproduce the germline sequence, and a read error may be involved. This chain links TRBV11-2 with TRBJ1-5, with D perhaps matching TRBD1 (5 bases). The CDR3 length is 14 residues. The germline CDR1 and CDR2 sequences are SGHAT and FQNNGV. The CDR3 sequence is CASSLGGSSQPQHF. The CDR3, as DNA: TGTGCCAGCAGCTTGGGGGGAAGCAGTCAGCCCCAGCATTTT.

This chain joins TRBV5-4 and TRBJ2-4, with 9 bases aligning to TRBD2. The CDR3 is made up of 17 amino acids. In germline, CDR1 is SGHNT, CDR2 YYREEE (reference sequence). V lost 0 bases to trimming and J lost 0 bases; unmatched junction nucleotides: 4. CDR3 protein: CASSLAGGGEAKNIQYF. In nucleotides, the CDR3 is TGTGCCAGCAGCTTGGCCGGCGGGGGGGAAGCCAAAAACATTCAGTACTTC.

The chain couples TRBV11-3 to TRBJ2-5, with 9 bases that match TRBD2. The CDR3 spans 18 residues. Trimming cost V 0 bases and J 2 bases; bases outside gene matches: 10. Germline assignment: CDR1 SGHNT and CDR2 YENEEA. Here the CDR3 reads CASSLESVGTSLQETQYF. As DNA, the CDR3 is TGTGCCAGCAGCTTAGAATCGGTCGGGACTAGCCTTCAAGAGACCCAGTACTTC.

This clone was counted a single time. The genes are TRBV25-1 and TRBJ1-5; D may be TRBD1 (6 bases). The V gene's germline CDR1 is MGHDK and CDR2 SYGVNS. V gave up 6 bases and J gave up 4 bases, with 13 bases separating them. There are 14 residues in the CDR3. In DNA, the CDR3 is TGTGCCAGCAGGGGGCAGGGGAATAATCAGCCCCAGCATTTT. It is translated as CASRGQGNNQPQHF.